This T cell receptor (beta chain) was found in a study of blood T cell repertoires in COVID-19. Assay used: immunoSEQ multiplex PCR; TCRdb lists only in-frame clones, some missing. The sample contains hundreds of thousands of clones, 83% of which appear only once. CDR3 length: 15 residues. The V gene lost 2 bases and the J gene lost 6 bases, with 17 bases spanning the gap. Germline lookup yields CDR1 LNHDA and CDR2 SQIVND (reference sequence). Sample: peripheral blood. The origin of this receptor is a woman aged 40-49 years with active or convalescent COVID-19. V and J are TRBV19 and TRBJ2-7, with D tentatively TRBD1 (6 bases). The chain's CDR3 is CASSIRDKADLEQYF. The CDR3 bases are TGTGCCAGTAGTATACGGGACAAAGCCGACCTCGAGCAGTACTTC.